This T cell receptor beta chain originates from a study of PD-1 blockade in classical Hodgkin lymphoma. General study findings and limits: Baseline TCR diversity was reportedly lower in newly diagnosed patients than in healthy donors. It was reported as lower still in relapsed/refractory patients.

Every one of the patients relapsed after autologous stem cell transplantation (brentuximab vedotin exposure was variable). For this clone: Antigen unknown.

Method: immunoSEQ multiplex PCR; TCRdb's copy keeps in-frame clones and lacks some. In the table there are tens of thousands of clones, roughly four fifths of which are singletons. CDR3 length: 17 residues. V dropped 5 bases and J dropped 6 bases, with 26 bases sitting between them. CDR1 is SEHNR, CDR2 FQNEAQ, per germline (reference sequence). The starting material was peripheral blood mononuclear cells (PBMCs), obtained before the second cycle of nivolumab. The sequence derives from a human donor with classical Hodgkin lymphoma. The J gene is TRBJ2-7, the V gene TRBV7-9, with D perhaps matching TRBD1 (7 bases). CDR3: CASSRTALGRGRGEQYF. Here the CDR3 DNA reads TGTGCCAGCAGCCGGACGGCCTTGGGTAGGGGGCGGGGCGAGCAGTACTTC.